This T cell receptor (beta chain) was identified in a study of T cells in Graves' hyperthyroidism and ophthalmopathy. Trimming cost V 5 bases and J 0 bases, with 10 bases left between them. Germline V gene sequence: CDR1 SGHTA, CDR2 FQGNSA. The CDR3 has 14 amino acids. Together with thyroid ultrasound, orbital computed tomography, serum thyroxine and TRAb, clinical symptoms were used for diagnoses. TCR beta CDR3 regions were amplified from RNA. Researchers ran a first-round RT-PCR on the TCR CDR3 using the HTBI primer set. TCRdb used MiXCR to reprocess the multiplex PCR reads, holding one entry per CDR3 protein. The data hold 700,000 or so distinct CDR3 sequences, with approximately 15% observed a single time.

This receptor was taken from a woman between 45 and 60 years old with Graves' ophthalmopathy. The chain recombines TRBV7-2 with TRBJ1-2; D not certain. Sequencing was carried out using blood. CDR3 sequence (DNA): TGTGCCAGCAGCGAAGATGGCGCTAACTATGGCTACACCTTC. Protein: CASSEDGANYGYTF.